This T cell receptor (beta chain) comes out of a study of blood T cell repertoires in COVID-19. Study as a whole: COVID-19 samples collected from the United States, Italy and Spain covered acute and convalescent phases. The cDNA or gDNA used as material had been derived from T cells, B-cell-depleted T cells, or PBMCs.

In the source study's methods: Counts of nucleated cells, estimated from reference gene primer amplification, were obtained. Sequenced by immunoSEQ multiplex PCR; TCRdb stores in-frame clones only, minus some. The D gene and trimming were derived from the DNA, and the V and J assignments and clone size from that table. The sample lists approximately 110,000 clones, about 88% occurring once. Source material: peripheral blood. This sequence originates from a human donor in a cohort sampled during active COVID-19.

The CDR3 DNA reads TGTGCCAGCCGACTAGCGGGTTTCACAGATACGCAGTATTTT. Protein: CASRLAGFTDTQYF. The chain recombines TRBV28 with TRBJ2-3, with 10 positions matching TRBD2. Germline V gene data show CDR1 as MDHEN and CDR2 as SYDVKM. The CDR3 sequence is 14 residues long. After removal of 8 bases from V and 2 bases from J, the junction contained 4 bases not matched to a gene.